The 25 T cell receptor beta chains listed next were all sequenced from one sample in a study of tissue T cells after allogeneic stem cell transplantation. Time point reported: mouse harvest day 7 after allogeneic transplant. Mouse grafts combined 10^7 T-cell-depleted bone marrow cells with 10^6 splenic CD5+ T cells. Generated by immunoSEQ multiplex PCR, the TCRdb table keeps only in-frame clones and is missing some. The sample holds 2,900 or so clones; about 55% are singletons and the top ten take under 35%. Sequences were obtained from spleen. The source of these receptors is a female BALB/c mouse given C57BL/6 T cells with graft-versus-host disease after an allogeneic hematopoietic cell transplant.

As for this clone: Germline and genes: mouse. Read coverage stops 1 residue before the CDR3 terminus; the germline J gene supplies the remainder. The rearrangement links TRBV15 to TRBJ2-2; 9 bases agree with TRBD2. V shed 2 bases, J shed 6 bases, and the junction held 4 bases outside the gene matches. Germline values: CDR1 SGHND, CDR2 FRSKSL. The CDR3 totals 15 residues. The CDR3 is CASSLMGGPPGQLYF. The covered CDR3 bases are TGTGCCAGCAGTTTAATGGGGGGGCCCCCCGGGCAGCTCTAC.

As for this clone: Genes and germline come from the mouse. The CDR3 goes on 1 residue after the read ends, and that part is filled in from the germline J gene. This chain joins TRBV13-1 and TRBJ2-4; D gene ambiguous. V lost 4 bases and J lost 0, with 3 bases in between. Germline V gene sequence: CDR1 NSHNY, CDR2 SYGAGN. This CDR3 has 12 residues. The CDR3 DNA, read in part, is TGTGCCAGCAGTCCAAGTCAAAACACCTTGTAC. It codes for CASSPSQNTLY. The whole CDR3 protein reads CASSPSQNTLYF.

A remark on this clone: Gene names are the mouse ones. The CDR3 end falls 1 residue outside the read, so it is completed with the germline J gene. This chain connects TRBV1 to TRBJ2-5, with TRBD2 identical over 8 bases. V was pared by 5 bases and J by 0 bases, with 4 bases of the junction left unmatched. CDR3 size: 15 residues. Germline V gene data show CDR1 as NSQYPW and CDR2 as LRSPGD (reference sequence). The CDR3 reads CTCSRTGSNQDTQYF. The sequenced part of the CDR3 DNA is TGCACCTGCAGTCGGACTGGGAGTAACCAAGACACCCAGTAC.

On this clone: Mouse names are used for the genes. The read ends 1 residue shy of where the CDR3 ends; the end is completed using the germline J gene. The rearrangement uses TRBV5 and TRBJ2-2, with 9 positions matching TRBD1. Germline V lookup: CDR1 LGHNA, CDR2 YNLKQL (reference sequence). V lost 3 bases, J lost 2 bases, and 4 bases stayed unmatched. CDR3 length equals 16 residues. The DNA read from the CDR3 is TGTGCCAGCAGCCAGGCCACAGGGGGCAACACCGGGCAGCTCTAC. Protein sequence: CASSQATGGNTGQLY. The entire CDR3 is CASSQATGGNTGQLYF.

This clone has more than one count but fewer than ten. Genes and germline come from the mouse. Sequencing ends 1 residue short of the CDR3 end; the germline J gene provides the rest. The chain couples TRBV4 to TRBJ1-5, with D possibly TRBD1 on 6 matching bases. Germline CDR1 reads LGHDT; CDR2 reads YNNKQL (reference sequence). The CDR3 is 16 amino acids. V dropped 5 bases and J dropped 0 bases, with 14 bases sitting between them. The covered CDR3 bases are TGTGCCAGCAGCATCCGGGACAAAGTTAACAACCAGGCTCCGCTT. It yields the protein CASSIRDKVNNQAPL. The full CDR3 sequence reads CASSIRDKVNNQAPLF.

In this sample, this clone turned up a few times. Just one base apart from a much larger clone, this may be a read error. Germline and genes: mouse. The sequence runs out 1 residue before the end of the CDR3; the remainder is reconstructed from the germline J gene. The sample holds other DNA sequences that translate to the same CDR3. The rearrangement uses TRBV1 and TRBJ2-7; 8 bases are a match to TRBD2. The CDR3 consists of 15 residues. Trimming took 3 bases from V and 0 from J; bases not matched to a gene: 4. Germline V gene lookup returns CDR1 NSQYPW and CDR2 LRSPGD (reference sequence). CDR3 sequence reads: CTCSARDWLSYEQYF. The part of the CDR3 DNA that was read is TGCACCTGCAGTGCCCGGGACTGGCTCTCCTATGAACAGTAC.

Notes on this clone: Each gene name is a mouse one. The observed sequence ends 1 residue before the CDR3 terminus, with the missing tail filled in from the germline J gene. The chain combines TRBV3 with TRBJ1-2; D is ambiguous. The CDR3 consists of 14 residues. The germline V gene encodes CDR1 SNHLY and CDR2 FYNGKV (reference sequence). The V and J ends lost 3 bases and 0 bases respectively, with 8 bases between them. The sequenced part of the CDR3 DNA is TGTGCCAGCAGCTTGAGGTTTGCAAACTCCGACTACACC. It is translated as CASSLRFANSDYT. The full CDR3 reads CASSLRFANSDYTF.

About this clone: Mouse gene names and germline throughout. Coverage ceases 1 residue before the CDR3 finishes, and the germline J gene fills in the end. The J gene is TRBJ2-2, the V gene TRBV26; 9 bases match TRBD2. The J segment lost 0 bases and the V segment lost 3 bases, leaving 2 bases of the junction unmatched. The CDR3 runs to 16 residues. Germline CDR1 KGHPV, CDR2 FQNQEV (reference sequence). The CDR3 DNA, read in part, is TGTGCCAGCAGTCTCTGGACTGGGGCAAACACCGGGCAGCTCTAC. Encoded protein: CASSLWTGANTGQLY. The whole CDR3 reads CASSLWTGANTGQLYF.

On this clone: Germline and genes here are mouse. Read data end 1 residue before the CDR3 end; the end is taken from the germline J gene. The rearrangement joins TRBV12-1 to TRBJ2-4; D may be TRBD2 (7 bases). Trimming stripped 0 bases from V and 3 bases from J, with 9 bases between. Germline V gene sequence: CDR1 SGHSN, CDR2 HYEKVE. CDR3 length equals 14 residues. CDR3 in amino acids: CASSLGGRQNTLYF. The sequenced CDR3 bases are TGTGCCAGCTCTCTCGGGGGGCGCCAAAACACCTTGTAC.

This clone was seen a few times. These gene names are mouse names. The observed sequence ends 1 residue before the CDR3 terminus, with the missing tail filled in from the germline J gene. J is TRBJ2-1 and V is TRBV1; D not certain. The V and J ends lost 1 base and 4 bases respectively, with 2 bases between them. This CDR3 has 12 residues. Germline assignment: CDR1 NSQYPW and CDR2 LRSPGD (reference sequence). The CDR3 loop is CTCSAVYAEQFF. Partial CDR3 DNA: TGCACCTGCAGTGCAGTGTATGCTGAGCAGTTC.

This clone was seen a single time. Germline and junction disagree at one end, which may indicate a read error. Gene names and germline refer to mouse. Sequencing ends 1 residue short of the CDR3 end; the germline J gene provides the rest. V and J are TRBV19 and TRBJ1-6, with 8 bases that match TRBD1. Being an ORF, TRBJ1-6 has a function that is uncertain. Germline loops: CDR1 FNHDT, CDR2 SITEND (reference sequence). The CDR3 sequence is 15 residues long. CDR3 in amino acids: CASSPGQGYNSLLYF. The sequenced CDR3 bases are TGTGCCAGCAGCCCCGGACAGGGCTATAATTCGCTCCTCTAC.

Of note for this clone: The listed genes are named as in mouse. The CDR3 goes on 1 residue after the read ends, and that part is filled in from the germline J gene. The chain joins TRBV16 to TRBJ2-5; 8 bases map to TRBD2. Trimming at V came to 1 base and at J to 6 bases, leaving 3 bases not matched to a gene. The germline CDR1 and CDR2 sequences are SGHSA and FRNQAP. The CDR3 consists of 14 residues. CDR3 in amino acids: CASSLAGGRDTQYF. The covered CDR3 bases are TGTGCAAGCAGCTTAGCGGGGGGGCGGGACACCCAGTAC.

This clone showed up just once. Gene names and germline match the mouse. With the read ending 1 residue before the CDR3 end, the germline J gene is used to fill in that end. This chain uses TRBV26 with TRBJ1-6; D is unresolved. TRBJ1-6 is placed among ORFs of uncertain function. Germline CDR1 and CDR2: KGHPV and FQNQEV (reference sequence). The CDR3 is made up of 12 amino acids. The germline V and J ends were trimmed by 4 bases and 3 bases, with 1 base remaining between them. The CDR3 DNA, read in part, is TGTGCCAGCAGTCACTATAATTCGCCCCTCTAC. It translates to CASSHYNSPLY. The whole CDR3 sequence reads CASSHYNSPLYF.

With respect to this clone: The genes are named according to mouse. The CDR3: CASSDEASYEQYF. The sequenced CDR3 bases are TGTGCCAGCAGTGATGAGGCCAGCTATGAACAGTAC. This chain links TRBV2 with TRBJ2-7; D not resolved. The observed sequence ends 1 residue before the CDR3 terminus, with the missing tail filled in from the germline J gene. From germline, CDR1 is LGHNA and CDR2 YSYQKL. This CDR3 contains 13 residues. V was clipped by 6 bases and J by 3 bases, with 12 bases between them.

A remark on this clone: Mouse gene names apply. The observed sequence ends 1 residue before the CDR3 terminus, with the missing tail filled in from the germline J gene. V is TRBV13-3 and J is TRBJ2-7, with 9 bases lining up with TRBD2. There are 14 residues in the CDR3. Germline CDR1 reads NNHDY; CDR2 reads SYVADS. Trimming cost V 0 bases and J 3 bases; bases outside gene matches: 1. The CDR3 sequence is CASSDVWGGYEQYF. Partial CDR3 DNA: TGTGCCAGCAGTGATGTCTGGGGGGGCTATGAACAGTAC.

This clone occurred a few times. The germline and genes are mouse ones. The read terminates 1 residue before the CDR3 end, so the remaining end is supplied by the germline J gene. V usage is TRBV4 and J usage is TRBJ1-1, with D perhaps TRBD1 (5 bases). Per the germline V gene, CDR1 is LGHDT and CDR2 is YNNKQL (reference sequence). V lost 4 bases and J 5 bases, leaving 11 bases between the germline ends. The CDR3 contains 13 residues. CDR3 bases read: TGTGCCAGCAGCTGGGTTGGACAAACAGAAGTCTTC. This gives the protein CASSWVGQTEVF. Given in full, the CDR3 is CASSWVGQTEVFF.

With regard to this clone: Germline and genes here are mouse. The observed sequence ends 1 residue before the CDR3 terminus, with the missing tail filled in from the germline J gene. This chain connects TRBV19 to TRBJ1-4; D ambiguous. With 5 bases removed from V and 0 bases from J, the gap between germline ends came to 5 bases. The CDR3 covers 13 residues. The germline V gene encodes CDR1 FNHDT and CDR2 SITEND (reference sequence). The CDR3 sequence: CASREISNERLFF. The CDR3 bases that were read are TGTGCCAGCAGAGAAATTTCCAACGAAAGATTATTT.

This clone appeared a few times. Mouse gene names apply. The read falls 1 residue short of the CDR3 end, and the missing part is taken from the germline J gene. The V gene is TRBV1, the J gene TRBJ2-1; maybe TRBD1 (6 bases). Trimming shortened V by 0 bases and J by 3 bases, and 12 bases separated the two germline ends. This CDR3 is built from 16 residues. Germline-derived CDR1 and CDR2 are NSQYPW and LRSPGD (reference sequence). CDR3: CTCSADRGTLYAEQFF. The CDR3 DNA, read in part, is TGCACCTGCAGTGCAGATCGAGGGACACTCTATGCTGAGCAGTTC.

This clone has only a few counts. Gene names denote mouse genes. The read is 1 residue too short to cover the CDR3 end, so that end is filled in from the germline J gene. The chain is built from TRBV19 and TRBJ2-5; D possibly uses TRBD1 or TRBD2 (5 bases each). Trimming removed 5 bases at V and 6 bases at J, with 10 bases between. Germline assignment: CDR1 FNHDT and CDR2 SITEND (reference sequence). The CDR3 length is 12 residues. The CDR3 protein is CASSPGTDTQYF. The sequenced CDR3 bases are TGTGCCAGCAGCCCTGGGACGGACACCCAGTAC.

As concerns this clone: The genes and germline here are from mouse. The CDR3 loop reads CASGDADVNTLYF. Partial CDR3 DNA: TGTGCCAGCGGTGATGCCGACGTAAACACCTTGTAC. This sequence joins TRBV13-2 and TRBJ2-4; no clear D gene. Read coverage stops 1 residue before the CDR3 terminus; the germline J gene supplies the remainder. Germline CDR1 and CDR2: NNHNN and SYGAGS (reference sequence). This CDR3 is built from 13 residues. V was clipped by 0 bases and J by 5 bases, with 7 bases between them.

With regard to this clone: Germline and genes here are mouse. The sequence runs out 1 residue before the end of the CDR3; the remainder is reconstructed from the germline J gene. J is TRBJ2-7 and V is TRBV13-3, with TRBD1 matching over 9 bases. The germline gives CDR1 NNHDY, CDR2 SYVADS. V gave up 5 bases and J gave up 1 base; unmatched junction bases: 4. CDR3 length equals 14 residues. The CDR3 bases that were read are TGTGCCAGCAGAACGACAGGGGGGTCCTATGAACAGTAC. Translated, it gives CASRTTGGSYEQY. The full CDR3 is CASRTTGGSYEQYF.

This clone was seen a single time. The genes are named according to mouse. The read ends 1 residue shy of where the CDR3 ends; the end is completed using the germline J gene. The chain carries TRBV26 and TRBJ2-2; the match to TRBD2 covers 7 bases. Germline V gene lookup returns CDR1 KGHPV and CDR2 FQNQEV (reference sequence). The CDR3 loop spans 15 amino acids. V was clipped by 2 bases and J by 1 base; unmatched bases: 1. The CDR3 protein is CASSLGGGNTGQLYF. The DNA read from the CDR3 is TGTGCCAGCAGTCTGGGGGGGGGAAACACCGGGCAGCTCTAC.

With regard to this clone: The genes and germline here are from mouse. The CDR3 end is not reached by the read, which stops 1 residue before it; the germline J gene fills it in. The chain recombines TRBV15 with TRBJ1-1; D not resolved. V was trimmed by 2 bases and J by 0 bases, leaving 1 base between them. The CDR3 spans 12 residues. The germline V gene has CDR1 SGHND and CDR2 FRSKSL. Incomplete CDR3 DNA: TGTGCCAGCAGTTTATCAAACACAGAAGTCTTC. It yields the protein CASSLSNTEVF. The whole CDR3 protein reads CASSLSNTEVFF.

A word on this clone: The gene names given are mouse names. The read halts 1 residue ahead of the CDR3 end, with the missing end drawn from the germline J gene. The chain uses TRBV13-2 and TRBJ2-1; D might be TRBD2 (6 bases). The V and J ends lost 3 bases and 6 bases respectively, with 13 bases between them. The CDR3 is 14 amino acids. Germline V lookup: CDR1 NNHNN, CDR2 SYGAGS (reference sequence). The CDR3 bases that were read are TGTGCCAGCGGTGGCACTGGGTCCCTTGCTGAGCAGTTC. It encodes CASGGTGSLAEQF. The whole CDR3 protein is CASGGTGSLAEQFF.

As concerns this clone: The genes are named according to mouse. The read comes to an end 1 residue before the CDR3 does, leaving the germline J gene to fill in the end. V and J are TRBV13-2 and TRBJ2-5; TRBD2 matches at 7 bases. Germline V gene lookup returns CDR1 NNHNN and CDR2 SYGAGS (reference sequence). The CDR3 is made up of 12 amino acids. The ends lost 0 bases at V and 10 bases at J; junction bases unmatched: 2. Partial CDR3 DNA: TGTGCCAGCGGTGATGCACTGGGGCCCCAGTAC. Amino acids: CASGDALGPQY. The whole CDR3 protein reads CASGDALGPQYF.